These T cell receptor beta chains were read from a single sample in a study of beta chain features in type 1 diabetes. Assay used: immunoSEQ multiplex PCR; TCRdb lists only in-frame clones, some missing. Of around 450,000 clones listed, roughly 10% were seen once; the top ten hold about 0.042%. Material: naive CD4+ T cells from blood. All receptors come from a woman aged 18-35 years in good health. CDR3s include the opening cysteine and the closing phenylalanine or tryptophan. Fields, in order: clone size, J gene, D gene, V gene, CDR3 DNA, CDR3 protein. D genes are given only for firm matches. Clone size is stated in some rows and not others, as once, few, many or a class when expanded.

clone_size: few
j_call: TRBJ2-1
d_call: -
v_call: TRBV7-9
cdr3_nt: TGTGCCAGCAGCCAGGTTGGGGTCAATGAGCAGTTCTTC
cdr3_aa: CASSQVGVNEQFF

clone_size: few
j_call: TRBJ2-1
d_call: -
v_call: TRBV19
cdr3_nt: TGTGCCAGTAAGCGGGACACCTACAATGAGCAGTTCTTC
cdr3_aa: CASKRDTYNEQFF

clone_size: -
j_call: TRBJ2-3
d_call: TRBD1
v_call: TRBV7-2
cdr3_nt: TGTGCCAGCAGCCCGGGACAGGTTTTAACCTTAAGCACAGATACGCAGTATTTT
cdr3_aa: CASSPGQVLTLSTDTQYF

clone_size: -
j_call: TRBJ2-1
d_call: -
v_call: TRBV19
cdr3_nt: TGTGCCAGTAGGAAACTTCCGGGTCCCGACAATGAGCAGTTCTTC
cdr3_aa: CASRKLPGPDNEQFF

clone_size: few
j_call: TRBJ2-1
d_call: -
v_call: TRBV29-1
cdr3_nt: TGCAGCGTTGGGGGCGTATCCCAGAGGGGCTCCTACAATGAGCAGTTCTTC
cdr3_aa: CSVGGVSQRGSYNEQFF

clone_size: -
j_call: TRBJ2-5
d_call: -
v_call: TRBV7-2
cdr3_nt: TGTGCCAGCAGCTTAAGTGGGGGCAGGGAGACCCAGTACTTC
cdr3_aa: CASSLSGGRETQYF

clone_size: -
j_call: TRBJ2-1
d_call: -
v_call: TRBV6-1
cdr3_nt: TGTGCCAGCAGTGCCTTGAGCAGGGATGAGCAGTTCTTC
cdr3_aa: CASSALSRDEQFF

clone_size: -
j_call: TRBJ2-2
d_call: -
v_call: TRBV29-1
cdr3_nt: TGCAGCGTTGAAGGAAGGGCATCCTCGAACACCGGGGAGCTGTTTTTT
cdr3_aa: CSVEGRASSNTGELFF

clone_size: few
j_call: TRBJ2-7
d_call: -
v_call: TRBV7-2
cdr3_nt: TGTGCCAGCAGCCCACCGAGCTCCTACGAGCAGTACTTC
cdr3_aa: CASSPPSSYEQYF

clone_size: few
j_call: TRBJ2-5
d_call: TRBD1
v_call: TRBV14
cdr3_nt: TGTGCCAGCAGCCGGGGACAGGGAAGAGGAGAGACCCAGTACTTC
cdr3_aa: CASSRGQGRGETQYF

clone_size: -
j_call: TRBJ2-1
d_call: -
v_call: TRBV7-2
cdr3_nt: TGTGCCAGCAGCTTAGCGGGAGGGCCAGGGGGCAATGAGCAGTTCTTC
cdr3_aa: CASSLAGGPGGNEQFF

clone_size: -
j_call: TRBJ2-3
d_call: TRBD1
v_call: TRBV7-3
cdr3_nt: TGTGCCAGCAGCCCATTGGGACAGGGGATGGATACGCAGTATTTT
cdr3_aa: CASSPLGQGMDTQYF

clone_size: few
j_call: TRBJ2-2
d_call: -
v_call: TRBV5-1
cdr3_nt: TGCGCCAGCAGCTTGTCGTCCACCGGGGAGCTGTTTTTT
cdr3_aa: CASSLSSTGELFF

clone_size: few
j_call: TRBJ2-2
d_call: -
v_call: TRBV4-3
cdr3_nt: TGCGCCAGCAGCCGGCAGCAGCGCAGGGCCGGGGAGCTGTTTTTT
cdr3_aa: CASSRQQRRAGELFF

clone_size: -
j_call: TRBJ1-2
d_call: -
v_call: TRBV27
cdr3_nt: TGTGCCAGCAGTGGATATTCTAACTATGGCTACACCTTC
cdr3_aa: CASSGYSNYGYTF

clone_size: -
j_call: TRBJ1-2
d_call: -
v_call: TRBV9
cdr3_nt: TGTGCCAGCAGCGTAAGTCGCAAAAGGAACTATGGCTACACCTTC
cdr3_aa: CASSVSRKRNYGYTF

clone_size: few
j_call: TRBJ1-6
d_call: -
v_call: TRBV9
cdr3_nt: TGTGCCAGCAGCGCCTCGGGGGCTTATAATTCACCCCTCCACTTT
cdr3_aa: CASSASGAYNSPLHF

clone_size: -
j_call: TRBJ1-5
d_call: -
v_call: TRBV18
cdr3_nt: TGTGCCAGCTCACCACGCCAGGGGCCGGCGCGGCATTTT
cdr3_aa: CASSPRQGPARHF

clone_size: few
j_call: TRBJ2-5
d_call: -
v_call: TRBV6-6
cdr3_nt: TGTGCCAGCAGTTACTCTATGGGACAAGAGACCCAGTACTTC
cdr3_aa: CASSYSMGQETQYF

clone_size: -
j_call: TRBJ2-6
d_call: TRBD1
v_call: TRBV10-3
cdr3_nt: TGTGCCATCAGTGCCAGGACAGGCCTCTCTGGGGCCAACGTCCTGACTTTC
cdr3_aa: CAISARTGLSGANVLTF

clone_size: -
j_call: TRBJ1-5
d_call: -
v_call: TRBV19
cdr3_nt: TGTGCCAGTAGTATACCCGCGTATAGCAATCAGCCCCAGCATTTT
cdr3_aa: CASSIPAYSNQPQHF

clone_size: few
j_call: TRBJ2-5
d_call: -
v_call: TRBV7-9
cdr3_nt: TGTGCCAGCAGCTTATCCCAAGGGGAGACCCAGTACTTC
cdr3_aa: CASSLSQGETQYF

clone_size: -
j_call: TRBJ2-5
d_call: -
v_call: TRBV7-2
cdr3_nt: TGTGCCAGCAGCACGCGGACCGAGACCCAGTACTTC
cdr3_aa: CASSTRTETQYF

clone_size: -
j_call: TRBJ2-1
d_call: -
v_call: TRBV10-2
cdr3_nt: TGCGCCAGCAACTCGATAAGACGCGGCAACAATGAGCAGTTCTTC
cdr3_aa: CASNSIRRGNNEQFF

clone_size: -
j_call: TRBJ2-6
d_call: -
v_call: TRBV13
cdr3_nt: TGTGCCAGCAGTTTCAGGGTCTCTGGGGCCAACGTCCTGACTTTC
cdr3_aa: CASSFRVSGANVLTF

clone_size: -
j_call: TRBJ1-1
d_call: -
v_call: TRBV6-5
cdr3_nt: TGTGCCAGCAGTTACGGCCAGTTGAGTACTGAAGCTTTCTTT
cdr3_aa: CASSYGQLSTEAFF

clone_size: -
j_call: TRBJ2-2
d_call: -
v_call: TRBV7-3
cdr3_nt: TGTGCCAGCAGCTCACAGGTTCTCACCGGGGAGCTGTTTTTT
cdr3_aa: CASSSQVLTGELFF

clone_size: few
j_call: TRBJ2-5
d_call: -
v_call: TRBV7-9
cdr3_nt: TGTGCCAGCAGCGATCGTGGACTTGGAGAGACCCAGTACTTC
cdr3_aa: CASSDRGLGETQYF

clone_size: few
j_call: TRBJ1-2
d_call: -
v_call: TRBV18
cdr3_nt: TGTGCCAGCTCACCAGACAAGGACTATGGCTACACCTTC
cdr3_aa: CASSPDKDYGYTF

clone_size: -
j_call: TRBJ1-5
d_call: TRBD1
v_call: TRBV7-9
cdr3_nt: TGTGCCAGCAGCCCAGACAGGGTTAGCAATCAGCCCCAGCATTTT
cdr3_aa: CASSPDRVSNQPQHF

clone_size: many
j_call: TRBJ1-6
d_call: -
v_call: TRBV7-6
cdr3_nt: TGTGCCAGCTCGGTGGGGAGTAATTCACCCCTCCACTTT
cdr3_aa: CASSVGSNSPLHF

clone_size: -
j_call: TRBJ2-7
d_call: -
v_call: TRBV14
cdr3_nt: TGTGCCAGCAGCCGGTTCCACTACGAGCAGTACTTC
cdr3_aa: CASSRFHYEQYF

clone_size: -
j_call: TRBJ2-1
d_call: -
v_call: TRBV10-3
cdr3_nt: TGTGCCATCAGTGAATGGGGGCCCAGCGGGGAGCAGTTCTTC
cdr3_aa: CAISEWGPSGEQFF

clone_size: few
j_call: TRBJ2-7
d_call: TRBD1
v_call: TRBV19
cdr3_nt: TGTGCCAGTAGTATTCGGACAGGCTACGAGCAGTACTTC
cdr3_aa: CASSIRTGYEQYF

clone_size: -
j_call: TRBJ1-1
d_call: -
v_call: TRBV7-3
cdr3_nt: TGTGCCAGCAGCTTATCCCCAGGGTTTGAAGCTTTCTTT
cdr3_aa: CASSLSPGFEAFF

clone_size: -
j_call: TRBJ2-1
d_call: TRBD1
v_call: TRBV2
cdr3_nt: TGTGCCAGCAGTGAATGGACAGGGGTTTCCTACAATGAGCAGTTCTTC
cdr3_aa: CASSEWTGVSYNEQFF

clone_size: -
j_call: TRBJ1-1
d_call: -
v_call: TRBV18
cdr3_nt: TGTGCCAGCTCACCACAGATTATGAACACTGAAGCTTTCTTT
cdr3_aa: CASSPQIMNTEAFF

clone_size: few
j_call: TRBJ2-1
d_call: -
v_call: TRBV11-1
cdr3_nt: TGTGCCAGCAGCTTAGCCGACGGGACAAGCGACTTCTTC
cdr3_aa: CASSLADGTSDFF

clone_size: few
j_call: TRBJ2-3
d_call: -
v_call: TRBV7-9
cdr3_nt: TGTGCCAGCAGCTTAGCGGGGGGACACACAGATACGCAGTATTTT
cdr3_aa: CASSLAGGHTDTQYF

clone_size: -
j_call: TRBJ2-7
d_call: TRBD2
v_call: TRBV5-1
cdr3_nt: TGCGCCAGCAAGTGGCTAGCGGGAGAATACGAGCAGTACTTC
cdr3_aa: CASKWLAGEYEQYF

clone_size: few
j_call: TRBJ2-7
d_call: -
v_call: TRBV10-3
cdr3_nt: TGTGCCATCAGTGAGCGCGCCTACGAGCAGTACTTC
cdr3_aa: CAISERAYEQYF

clone_size: few
j_call: TRBJ2-3
d_call: -
v_call: TRBV9
cdr3_nt: TGTGCCAGCAGCGTAGGTGTGAGCGCGATTGTAGATACGCAGTATTTT
cdr3_aa: CASSVGVSAIVDTQYF

clone_size: -
j_call: TRBJ2-5
d_call: -
v_call: TRBV5-4
cdr3_nt: TGTGCCAGCAGCTACGTTACTACCCAAGAGACCCAGTACTTC
cdr3_aa: CASSYVTTQETQYF

clone_size: few
j_call: TRBJ2-1
d_call: TRBD1
v_call: TRBV7-2
cdr3_nt: TGTGCCAGCAGCTTAGCCCACCTGACAGGGGTGAGCTACAATGAGCAGTTCTTC
cdr3_aa: CASSLAHLTGVSYNEQFF

clone_size: few
j_call: TRBJ1-4
d_call: TRBD1
v_call: TRBV18
cdr3_nt: TGTGCCAGCTCACCTCCCTCGACAGGGGTTAATGAAAAACTGTTTTTT
cdr3_aa: CASSPPSTGVNEKLFF

clone_size: -
j_call: TRBJ2-7
d_call: -
v_call: TRBV7-2
cdr3_nt: TGTGCCAGCAGCTCGAGGGCTTCCACCTACGAGCAGTACTTC
cdr3_aa: CASSSRASTYEQYF

clone_size: -
j_call: TRBJ1-2
d_call: -
v_call: TRBV10-3
cdr3_nt: TGTGCCATCAGTGCGAGGACGGACGGCTACACCTTC
cdr3_aa: CAISARTDGYTF

clone_size: few
j_call: TRBJ2-1
d_call: TRBD1
v_call: TRBV29-1
cdr3_nt: TGCAGCGTTGAAGGATGGACAGGATCCCCGTACAATGAGCAGTTCTTC
cdr3_aa: CSVEGWTGSPYNEQFF

clone_size: -
j_call: TRBJ1-6
d_call: -
v_call: TRBV7-2
cdr3_nt: TGTGCCGCGGAGGAATCACCTAATTCACCCCTCCACTTT
cdr3_aa: CAAEESPNSPLHF

clone_size: few
j_call: TRBJ1-6
d_call: -
v_call: TRBV9
cdr3_nt: TGTGCCAGCAGCGCAAGGCAGGGCAAGAATTCACCCCTCCACTTT
cdr3_aa: CASSARQGKNSPLHF

clone_size: few
j_call: TRBJ2-3
d_call: -
v_call: TRBV5-1
cdr3_nt: TGCGCCAGCAGCTCGGCGGAGGCGGGTAGAGATACGCAGTATTTT
cdr3_aa: CASSSAEAGRDTQYF

clone_size: few
j_call: TRBJ2-1
d_call: -
v_call: TRBV29-1
cdr3_nt: TGCAGCGTTGTCCACAGGAGACTCAATGAGCAGTTCTTC
cdr3_aa: CSVVHRRLNEQFF

clone_size: -
j_call: TRBJ1-2
d_call: -
v_call: TRBV7-9
cdr3_nt: TGTGCCAGCAGCCCGAGAGGATTACAGGGTATCACCTATGGCTACACCTTC
cdr3_aa: CASSPRGLQGITYGYTF

clone_size: few
j_call: TRBJ1-1
d_call: TRBD1
v_call: TRBV4-1
cdr3_nt: TGCGCCAGCAGCCATCCGGGACAGGGTCGGACTGAAGCTTTCTTT
cdr3_aa: CASSHPGQGRTEAFF